A single sample is the source of the 10 T cell receptor beta chains below, sequenced in a study of cytomegalovirus exposure and HLA in healthy donors. Researchers ran the PCR with 60 Vbeta and 13 Jbeta primers. Generated by immunoSEQ multiplex PCR, the TCRdb table keeps only in-frame clones and is missing some. Seen in this sample are 50,000 to 70,000 clones; the ten most common clones hold about 10%. What was sequenced was PBMCs. These receptors were taken from a man aged 50-59 years in good health and CMV-seropositive.

This chain uses TRBV6-6 with TRBJ2-7; 8 bases map to TRBD2. V lost 2 bases to trimming and J lost 3 bases; unmatched junction nucleotides: 6. The CDR3 has 15 amino acids. The germline V gene has CDR1 MNHNY and CDR2 SVGAGI (reference sequence). CDR3 in DNA: TGTGCCAGCAGTTACGAGACTAGCGAAAGCTACGAGCAGTACTTC. Its translation: CASSYETSESYEQYF.

This sequence joins TRBV4-3 and TRBJ1-5, with D possibly matching TRBD1 (6 bases). The CDR3 extends over 18 amino acids. Germline assignment: CDR1 LGHNA and CDR2 YSLEER. V gave up 0 bases and J gave up 1 base, with 16 bases separating them. CDR3 residues: CASSQEVGGVGSNQPQHF. DNA of the CDR3: TGCGCCAGCAGCCAAGAGGTAGGGGGGGTTGGGAGCAATCAGCCCCAGCATTTT.

In the case of this clone: Different DNA sequences within this sample yield the same CDR3. V gene TRBV29-1 combines with J gene TRBJ1-1; the D is unclear. From germline, CDR1 is SQVTM and CDR2 ANQGSEA. The V and J ends lost 8 bases and 0 bases respectively, with 13 bases between them. The CDR3 loop spans 13 amino acids. CDR3 protein: CSIFISVNTEAFF. DNA for the CDR3: TGCAGCATATTTATAAGCGTGAACACTGAAGCTTTCTTT.

The chain couples TRBV5-1 to TRBJ2-4; 12 positions agree with TRBD2. The CDR3 runs 14 residues. J gave up 7 bases and V 4 bases, and 3 bases lay outside the gene matches. In germline, CDR1 is SGHRS, CDR2 YFSETQ. As DNA, the CDR3 is TGCGCCAGCAGCCCGACTAGCGGGAGCAACATTCAGTACTTC. It codes for CASSPTSGSNIQYF.

The chain joins TRBV6-5 to TRBJ2-1; 9 nucleotides line up with TRBD1. Germline CDR1 is MNHEY and CDR2 is SVGAGI. After removal of 1 base from V and 6 bases from J, the junction contained 4 bases not matched to a gene. The CDR3 spans 15 residues. CDR3 in amino acids: CASSYWGQGFNEQFF. DNA for the CDR3: TGTGCCAGCAGTTACTGGGGACAGGGATTCAATGAGCAGTTCTTC.

The chain is built from TRBV25-1 and TRBJ1-3, with unresolved D. Germline loops: CDR1 MGHDK, CDR2 SYGVNS. This CDR3 is built from 12 residues. V shed 8 bases and J shed 0 bases, with 5 bases lying between them. CDR3 sequence (DNA): TGTGCCAGCCGGAGCTCTGGAAACACCATATATTTT. Encoded protein: CASRSSGNTIYF. Based on the CDR3 plus reference TRBV25-1 and TRBJ1-3, the full variable domain is EADIYQTPRYLVIGTGKKITLECSQTMGHDKMYWYQQDPGMELHLIHYSYGVNSTEKGDLSSESTVSRIRTEHFPLTLESARPSHTSQYLCASRSSGNTIYFGEGSWLTVV.

The chain combines TRBV6-6 with TRBJ2-1; 10 bases agree with TRBD1. Unmatched junction bases numbered 14, after V lost 11 bases and J lost 7 bases. This CDR3 comprises 15 residues. Germline V gives CDR1 MNHNY, CDR2 SVGAGI (reference sequence). The CDR3 DNA sequence: TGTGCCCCCAACCCGACAGGGGGCAGCCTTAATGAGCAGTTCTTC. It codes for CAPNPTGGSLNEQFF.

The chain links TRBV9 to TRBJ1-1; 9 bases align to TRBD1. V was clipped by 3 bases and J by 5 bases; unmatched bases: 14. The germline gives CDR1 SGDLS, CDR2 YYNGEE. This CDR3 contains 17 residues. Here the CDR3 reads CASSAGPRTGVGTEAFF. The CDR3 nucleotides are TGTGCCAGCAGCGCCGGACCCAGGACAGGGGTAGGGACTGAAGCTTTCTTT.

The chain carries TRBV7-3 and TRBJ2-3; D remains unclear. CDR3 size: 13 residues. Between the trimmed V and J ends, which lost 5 bases and 2 bases, there was a span of 8 bases. Germline V gene sequence: CDR1 SGHTA, CDR2 FQGTGA. The CDR3: CASSPQSTDTQYF. Written as DNA, the CDR3 is TGTGCCAGCAGCCCCCAGTCCACAGATACGCAGTATTTT. Full variable domain (missing parts from reference TRBV7-3 and TRBJ2-3): GAGVSQTPSNKVTEKGKYVELRCDPISGHTALYWYRQSLGQGPEFLIYFQGTGAADDSGLPNDRFFAVRPEGSVSTLKIQRTERGDSAVYLCASSPQSTDTQYFGPGTRLTVL.

The chain recombines TRBV9 with TRBJ1-2; TRBD1 aligns across 7 bases. Germline-derived CDR1 and CDR2 are SGDLS and YYNGEE. V dropped 3 bases and J dropped 8; count of bases not matched to a gene: 16. The CDR3 spans 16 residues. CDR3 sequence (DNA): TGTGCCAGCAGCGCGGGGGTGACAGGGACATCCGGCGGCTACACCTTC. Its translation is CASSAGVTGTSGGYTF. Full variable domain (missing parts from reference TRBV9 and TRBJ1-2): DSGVTQTPKHLITATGQRVTLRCSPRSGDLSVYWYQQSLDQGLQFLIQYYNGEERAKGNILERFSAQQFPDLHSELNLSSLELGDSALYFCASSAGVTGTSGGYTFGSGTRLTVV.